These T cell receptor beta chains were read from a single sample in a study of blood T cells in healthy people across ages. One entry per CDR3 protein results from TCRdb running MiXCR on the 5' RACE reads. The sample gives 1.2 million to 1.5 million distinct CDR3 sequences, roughly 60% of which show up once; 6.5% to 8% is in the top ten. What was sequenced was blood. The origin of the receptors is a man between 18 and 35 years old in good health. CDR3s include the opening cysteine and the closing phenylalanine or tryptophan. The D gene is left open where the match is weak. The size of a clone is reported for some rows only, either as once, few or many, or as a class for expanded clones.

cdr3_length | d_call | j_call | clone_size | v_call | cdr3_nt | cdr3_aa
15 | - | TRBJ1-1 | - | TRBV11-2 | TGTGCCAGCAGCTTATCGAAAGGGGTGAACACTGAAGCTTTCTTT | CASSLSKGVNTEAFF
17 | - | TRBJ1-4 | once | TRBV29-1 | TGCAGCGTTGAAGATCCAGGGTGGGGAGGATATAATGAAAAACTGTTTTTT | CSVEDPGWGGYNEKLFF
15 | TRBD2 | TRBJ2-1 | - | TRBV27 | TGTGCCAGCAGCGCCGGGACTAGCGGAAGCAATGAGCAGTTCTTC | CASSAGTSGSNEQFF
13 | - | TRBJ1-1 | - | TRBV5-1 | TGCGCCAGCGGGGAAGGGCAGAACACTGAAGCTTTCTTT | CASGEGQNTEAFF
12 | - | TRBJ2-3 | - | TRBV29-1 | TGCAGGGCTGACACTAGCACAGATACGCAGTATTTT | CRADTSTDTQYF
15 | - | TRBJ1-6 | once | TRBV27 | TGTGCCAGCAGTTTATGGGCAGGAGCTAATTCACCCCTCCACTTT | CASSLWAGANSPLHF
14 | - | TRBJ1-4 | - | TRBV5-5 | TGTGCCAGCAGCTTGACGAGTGTCGGAGGGGAACTGTTTTTT | CASSLTSVGGELFF
15 | TRBD2 | TRBJ2-5 | - | TRBV6-1 | TGTGCCAGCAGTGACCTGAGCGGGGCTCAAGGGACCCAGTACTTC | CASSDLSGAQGTQYF
14 | TRBD1 | TRBJ2-3 | - | TRBV4-1 | TGCGCCAGCAGCCGCCGGACAGGGCGAGATACGCAGTATTTT | CASSRRTGRDTQYF
15 | - | TRBJ1-2 | - | TRBV7-8 | TGTGCCAGCAGCCCCGCCACGGCAGGGCAGATCGGCTACACCTTC | CASSPATAGQIGYTF
14 | - | TRBJ2-2 | - | TRBV3-1 | TGTGCCTCCTCCGTACAGATGAACACCGGGGAGCTGTTTTTT | CASSVQMNTGELFF
12 | - | TRBJ2-7 | - | TRBV25-1 | TGTGCCAGCGGGTGGGACGGCTACGAGCAGTACTTC | CASGWDGYEQYF